This TCR beta chain stems from a study of tumor and adjacent non-tumor tissue in lung cancer. Study summary: Stage I to III disease affected 9 to 10 men and roughly 5 women aged about 30 to 85. Study conclusions and caveats: Tumor repertoires had a smaller top 100 clone share than normal lung.

Germline CDR1 reads MGHRA; CDR2 reads YSYEKL. The CDR3 is made up of 15 amino acids. V lost 5 bases and J 14 bases, leaving 24 bases between the germline ends. The library came from three nested PCR rounds adapted from ARM-PCR protocols. MiXCR, run by TCRdb on the multiplex PCR reads, gives a single entry per CDR3 protein. This table has some 93,000 distinct CDR3 sequences, less than 75% appearing once. About this clonotype itself: Its target is unknown.

RNA was extracted from bulk tissue without any cell sorting. This TCR was recovered from a man aged 55 to 70 with non-small cell lung cancer. Specimen: lung tumor tissue. This sequence joins TRBV4-1 and TRBJ1-4; the D gene is possibly TRBD1 (5 bases). The CDR3 DNA is TGCGCCAGCAGCGATCAGGGAAGGGCTAATGAAATGCTGTTTTTT. As protein: CASSDQGRANEMLFF.